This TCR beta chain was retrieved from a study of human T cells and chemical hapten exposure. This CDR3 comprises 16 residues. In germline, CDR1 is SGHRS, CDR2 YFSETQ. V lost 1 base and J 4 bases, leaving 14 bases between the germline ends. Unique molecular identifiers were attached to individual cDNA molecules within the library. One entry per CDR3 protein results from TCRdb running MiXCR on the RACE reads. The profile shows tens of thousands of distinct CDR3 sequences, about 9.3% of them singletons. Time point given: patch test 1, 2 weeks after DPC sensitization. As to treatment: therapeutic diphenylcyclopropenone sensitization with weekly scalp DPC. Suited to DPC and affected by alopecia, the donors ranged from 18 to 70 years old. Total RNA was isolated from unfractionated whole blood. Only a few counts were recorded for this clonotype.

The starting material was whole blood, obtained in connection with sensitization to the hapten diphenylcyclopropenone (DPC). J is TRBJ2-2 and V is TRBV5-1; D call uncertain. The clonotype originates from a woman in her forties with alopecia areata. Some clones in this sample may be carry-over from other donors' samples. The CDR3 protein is CASSLLARPSTGELFF. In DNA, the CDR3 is TGCGCCAGCAGCTTGCTTGCGCGGCCTAGCACCGGGGAGCTGTTTTTT.